Presented here are 8 T cell receptor beta chains from one specimen sequenced in a study of blood T cell repertoires in COVID-19. TCRdb's copy holds only in-frame clones and misses some; the assay was immunoSEQ multiplex PCR. This table has about 150,000 clones, under 80% appearing once. The specimen was peripheral blood. Every receptor here comes from a man aged 55 to 70 with acute or convalescent COVID-19.

V gene TRBV6-5 combines with J gene TRBJ2-7, with 8 bases fitting TRBD1. The V and J ends lost 6 bases and 4 bases, in that order; junction bases with no gene match: 11. Germline CDR1 reads MNHEY; CDR2 reads SVGAGI. CDR3 size: 15 residues. This CDR3 is CASSPGTGPTYEQYF. Written as DNA, the CDR3 is TGTGCCAGCAGCCCCGGGACAGGCCCTACTTACGAGCAGTACTTC.

The chain has TRBV5-4 and TRBJ2-1; TRBD2 aligns across 12 bases. The CDR3 contains 15 residues. The V gene's germline CDR1 is SGHNT and CDR2 YYREEE (reference sequence). The J segment lost 8 bases and the V segment lost 0 bases, leaving 3 bases of the junction unmatched. The CDR3: CASSLGLAGADEQFF. In DNA form, the CDR3 reads TGTGCCAGCAGCTTGGGACTAGCGGGAGCCGATGAGCAGTTCTTC.

The CDR3 sequence is CASSQGTSGTSYNEQFF. CDR3 nucleotides: TGTGCCAGCAGCCAAGGGACTAGCGGGACCTCCTACAATGAGCAGTTCTTC. The gene calls are TRBV11-2 and TRBJ2-1; the match to TRBD2 covers 13 bases. CDR1 SGHAT and CDR2 FQNNGV come from the germline V gene. The CDR3 sequence is 17 residues long. V shed 5 bases, J shed 0 bases, and the junction held 4 bases outside the gene matches.

The V gene is TRBV19, the J gene TRBJ1-4; 10 positions agree with TRBD1. Germline V gene sequence: CDR1 LNHDA, CDR2 SQIVND (reference sequence). V trimming: 4 bases; J trimming: 2 bases; junction bases outside the gene matches: 4. The CDR3 is made up of 16 amino acids. CDR3 DNA: TGTGCCAGTAGTAGAGGGACAGGGGCCACTAATGAAAAACTGTTTTTT. This sequence encodes CASSRGTGATNEKLFF.

The chain uses TRBV15 and TRBJ1-2; 7 bases fit TRBD1. Trimming removed 1 base from V and 8 bases from J; junction bases left unmatched: 4. CDR3 size: 13 residues. Germline V gives CDR1 LNHNV, CDR2 YYDKDF (reference sequence). The CDR3 bases are TGTGCCACCAGCAGAGGGGACAGTAGGGGCTACACCTTC. Translating gives CATSRGDSRGYTF.

V gene TRBV5-1 combines with J gene TRBJ2-7; 8 nucleotides match TRBD2. Germline CDR1 reads SGHRS; CDR2 reads YFSETQ. The CDR3 length is 14 residues. The trim removed 3 bases at V and 2 bases at J, leaving 4 bases unmatched. The CDR3 DNA follows: TGCGCCAGCAGCTCAGGACTAGCAGCCTACGAGCAGTACTTC. As protein: CASSSGLAAYEQYF. The variable domain in full, with the rest retrieved from reference TRBV5-1 and TRBJ2-7, is KAGVTQTPRYLIKTRGQQVTLSCSPISGHRSVSWYQQTPGQGLQFLFEYFSETQRNKGNFPGRFSGRQFSNSRSEMNVSTLELGDSALYLCASSSGLAAYEQYFGPGTRLTVT.

This clone was found many times. This chain links TRBV19 with TRBJ2-3, with 7 bases aligning to TRBD2. Germline V gene data show CDR1 as LNHDA and CDR2 as SQIVND (reference sequence). The CDR3 covers 15 residues. The junction had 11 bases not matched to a gene; V was cut back by 7 bases and J by 4 bases. CDR3 coding DNA: TGTGCCAGTACGAGAAGGCGGGAGAGCCCAGATACGCAGTATTTT. It translates to CASTRRRESPDTQYF.

This clone showed up just a few times. V and J are TRBV10-1 and TRBJ2-2; D is possibly TRBD1 (6 bases). The V gene lost 6 bases and the J gene lost 5 bases, with 10 bases spanning the gap. Germline V gene sequence: CDR1 WNHNN, CDR2 SYGVQD (reference sequence). The CDR3 runs to 13 residues. CDR3 protein: CASRADRTGELFF. In nucleotides, the CDR3 is TGCGCCAGCAGAGCGGACAGAACCGGGGAGCTGTTTTTT.